The sample holds a few counts of the clone carrying this T cell receptor beta chain. Grouping used clinical history reported by participants in a survey and questionnaire. Donors of Cohort 3 who recovered were those that had two negative PCRs, clearance, or symptom resolution. Germline V gene lookup returns CDR1 SGHTA and CDR2 FQGTGA. With V trimmed by 4 bases and J by 5 bases, 12 bases remained unmatched. There are 16 residues in the CDR3. This sample is drawn from a study of blood T cell repertoires in COVID-19. Background on the study: Nucleic acid was either cDNA or gDNA, and it came from T cells, B-cell-depleted T cells, or PBMCs.

Under the authors' procedure: Quantification of nucleated cells was approximated via reference gene primer amplification. Sequencing used immunoSEQ multiplex PCR; TCRdb keeps in-frame clones, though not all of them. V and J calls plus clone size are reproduced from that table; the DNA served to infer D and trimming. The sample consists of tens of thousands of clones, 88% of them appearing once. The clonotype was recovered from a middle-aged woman who had recovered from COVID-19. The genes are TRBV7-3 and TRBJ1-2, with TRBD1 matching over 8 bases. Sequencing was performed on PBMCs or T cells enriched from blood (not recorded which). This CDR3 is CASSSTGGRSKYGYTF. Here the CDR3 DNA reads TGTGCCAGCAGCTCTACAGGGGGACGCAGTAAATATGGCTACACCTTC.